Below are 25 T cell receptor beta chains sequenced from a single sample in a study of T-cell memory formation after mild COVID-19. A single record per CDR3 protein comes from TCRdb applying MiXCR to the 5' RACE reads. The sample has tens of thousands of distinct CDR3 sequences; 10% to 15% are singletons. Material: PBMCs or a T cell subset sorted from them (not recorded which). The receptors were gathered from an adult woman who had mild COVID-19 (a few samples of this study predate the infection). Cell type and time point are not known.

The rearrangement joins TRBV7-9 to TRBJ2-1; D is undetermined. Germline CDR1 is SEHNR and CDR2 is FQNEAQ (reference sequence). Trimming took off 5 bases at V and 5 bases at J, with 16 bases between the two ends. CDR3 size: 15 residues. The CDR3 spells CASSPSPLGHNEQFF. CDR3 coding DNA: TGTGCCAGCAGCCCGAGCCCCCTTGGCCACAATGAGCAGTTCTTC.

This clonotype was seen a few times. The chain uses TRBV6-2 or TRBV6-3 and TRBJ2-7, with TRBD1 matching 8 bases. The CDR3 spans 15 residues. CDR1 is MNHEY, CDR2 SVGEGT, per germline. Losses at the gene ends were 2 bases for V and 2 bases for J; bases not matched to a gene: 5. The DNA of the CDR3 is TGTGCCAGCAGTTACGACGGACAGGGAACCTACGAGCAGTACTTC. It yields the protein CASSYDGQGTYEQYF.

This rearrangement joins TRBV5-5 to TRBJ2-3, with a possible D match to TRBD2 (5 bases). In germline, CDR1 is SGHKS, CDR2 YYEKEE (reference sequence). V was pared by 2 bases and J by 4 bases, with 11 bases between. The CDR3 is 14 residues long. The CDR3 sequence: CASSFESEADTQYF. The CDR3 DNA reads TGTGCCAGCAGCTTTGAATCGGAGGCAGATACGCAGTATTTT.

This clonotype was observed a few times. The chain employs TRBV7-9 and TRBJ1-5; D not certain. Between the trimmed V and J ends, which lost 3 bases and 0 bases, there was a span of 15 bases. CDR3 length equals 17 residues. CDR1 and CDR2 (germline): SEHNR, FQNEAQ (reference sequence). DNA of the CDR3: TGTGCCAGCAGCTTTGGTGGGTTTGATTATAGCAATCAGCCCCAGCATTTT. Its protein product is CASSFGGFDYSNQPQHF.

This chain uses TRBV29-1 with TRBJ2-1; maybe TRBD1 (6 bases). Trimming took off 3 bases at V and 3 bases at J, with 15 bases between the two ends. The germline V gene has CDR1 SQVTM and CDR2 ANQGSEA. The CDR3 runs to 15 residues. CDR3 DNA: TGCAGCGTTGAGGTCGCAGGGGCGGGCTACAATGAGCAGTTCTTC. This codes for CSVEVAGAGYNEQFF.

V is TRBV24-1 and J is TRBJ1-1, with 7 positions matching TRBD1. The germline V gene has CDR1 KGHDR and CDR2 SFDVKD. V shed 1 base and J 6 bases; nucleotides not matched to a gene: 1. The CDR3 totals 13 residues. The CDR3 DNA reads TGTGCCACCAGTGATTTAGGGGGCCCTGAAGCTTTCTTT. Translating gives CATSDLGGPEAFF.

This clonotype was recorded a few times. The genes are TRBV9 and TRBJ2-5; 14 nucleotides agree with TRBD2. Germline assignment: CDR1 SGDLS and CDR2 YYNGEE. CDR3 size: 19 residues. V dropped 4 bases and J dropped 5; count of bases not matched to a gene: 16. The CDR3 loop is CASSTTSGGATKVPETQYF. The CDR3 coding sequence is TGTGCCAGCAGCACGACTAGCGGGGGGGCAACGAAGGTCCCGGAGACCCAGTACTTC.

CDR3 bases: TGTGCCAGCAGCCCTTTCCGGACAGGGGGGTCTGAGACCCAGTACTTC. It translates to CASSPFRTGGSETQYF. V gene TRBV7-9 combines with J gene TRBJ2-5, with 10 bases aligning to TRBD1. Germline V gives CDR1 SEHNR, CDR2 FQNEAQ (reference sequence). V was clipped by 5 bases and J by 5 bases; unmatched bases: 11. The length of the CDR3 is 16 residues.

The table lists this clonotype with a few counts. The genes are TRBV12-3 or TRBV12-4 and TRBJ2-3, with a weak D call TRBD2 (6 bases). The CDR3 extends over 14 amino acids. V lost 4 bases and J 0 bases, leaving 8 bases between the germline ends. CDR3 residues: CASSWDSSTDTQYF. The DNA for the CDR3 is TGTGCCAGCAGTTGGGACTCAAGCACAGATACGCAGTATTTT.

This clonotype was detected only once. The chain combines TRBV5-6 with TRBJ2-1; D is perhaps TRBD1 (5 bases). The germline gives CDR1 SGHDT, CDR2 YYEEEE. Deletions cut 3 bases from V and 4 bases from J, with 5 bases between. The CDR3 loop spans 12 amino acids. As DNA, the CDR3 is TGTGCCAGCAGCTACAGGTACAATGAGCAGTTCTTC. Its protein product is CASSYRYNEQFF.

CDR3: CASSPGRTSGANVLTF. In nucleotides, the CDR3 is TGTGCCAGCAGCCCAGGACGGACCTCTGGGGCCAACGTCCTGACTTTC. This chain joins TRBV7-6 and TRBJ2-6; D is undetermined. The CDR3 consists of 16 residues. The V end lost 5 bases, the J end lost 0 bases, and 11 bases lay between the germline ends. CDR1 and CDR2 from the germline V gene are SGHVS and FNYEAQ.

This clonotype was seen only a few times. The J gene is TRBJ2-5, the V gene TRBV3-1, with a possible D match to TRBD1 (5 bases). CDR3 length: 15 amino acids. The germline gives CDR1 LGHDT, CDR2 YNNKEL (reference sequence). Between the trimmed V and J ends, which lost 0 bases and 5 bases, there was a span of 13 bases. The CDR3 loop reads CASSQDPGPRETQYF. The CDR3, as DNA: TGTGCCAGCAGCCAAGACCCAGGGCCTCGGGAGACCCAGTACTTC.

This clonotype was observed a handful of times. CDR3 sequence reads: CASSLMDEQFF. The CDR3 DNA reads TGCGCCAGCAGCTTAATGGACGAGCAGTTCTTC. The V call is TRBV5-1, the J call TRBJ2-1; D call uncertain. The CDR3 length is 11 residues. V gave up 2 bases and J gave up 10 bases, with 7 bases separating them. Germline CDR1 and CDR2: SGHRS and YFSETQ.

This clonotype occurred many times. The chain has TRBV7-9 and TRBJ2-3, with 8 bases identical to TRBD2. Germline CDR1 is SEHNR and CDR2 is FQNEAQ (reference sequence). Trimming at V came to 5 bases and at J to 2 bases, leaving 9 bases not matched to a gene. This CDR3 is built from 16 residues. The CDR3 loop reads CASSHLGREVTDTQYF. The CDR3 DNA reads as TGTGCCAGCAGCCATCTCGGGCGGGAGGTCACAGATACGCAGTATTTT.

The CDR3 spells CASGALDGELFF. CDR3 DNA: TGTGCCAGCGGAGCCCTGGACGGGGAGCTGTTTTTT. This rearrangement joins TRBV4-2 to TRBJ2-2; D is ambiguous. The germline V gene encodes CDR1 LGHNA and CDR2 YNFKEQ. The CDR3 sequence is 12 residues long. V was shortened by 8 bases and J by 7 bases, with 11 bases between the two germline ends.

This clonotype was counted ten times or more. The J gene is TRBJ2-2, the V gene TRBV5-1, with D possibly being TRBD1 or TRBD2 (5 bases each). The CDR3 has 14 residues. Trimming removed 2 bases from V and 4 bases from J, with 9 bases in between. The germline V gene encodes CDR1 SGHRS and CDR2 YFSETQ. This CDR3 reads CASSLGDPTGELFF. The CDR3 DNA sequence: TGCGCCAGCAGCTTAGGGGACCCCACCGGGGAGCTGTTTTTT.

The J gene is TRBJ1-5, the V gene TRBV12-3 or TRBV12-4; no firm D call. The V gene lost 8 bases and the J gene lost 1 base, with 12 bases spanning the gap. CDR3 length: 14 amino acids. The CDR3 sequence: CASSQDWSNQPQHF. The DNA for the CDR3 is TGTGCCAGCTCCCAGGATTGGAGCAATCAGCCCCAGCATTTT.

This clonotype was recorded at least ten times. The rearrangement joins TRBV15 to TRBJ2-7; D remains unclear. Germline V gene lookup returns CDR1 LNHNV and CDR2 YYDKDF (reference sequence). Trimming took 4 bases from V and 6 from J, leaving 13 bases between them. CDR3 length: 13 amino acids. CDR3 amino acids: CATSKPSEPEQYF. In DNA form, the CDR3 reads TGTGCCACCAGCAAACCCTCCGAGCCCGAGCAGTACTTC.

The CDR3 region has the DNA TGTGCCAGCAGCTTGTCTGCGGGCGGGATGGGCTACACCTTC. Translated, it gives CASSLSAGGMGYTF. The chain employs TRBV7-9 and TRBJ1-2, with unresolved D. This CDR3 has 14 amino acids. The V and J ends lost 3 bases and 8 bases respectively, with 16 bases between them. Germline V gene data show CDR1 as SEHNR and CDR2 as FQNEAQ (reference sequence).

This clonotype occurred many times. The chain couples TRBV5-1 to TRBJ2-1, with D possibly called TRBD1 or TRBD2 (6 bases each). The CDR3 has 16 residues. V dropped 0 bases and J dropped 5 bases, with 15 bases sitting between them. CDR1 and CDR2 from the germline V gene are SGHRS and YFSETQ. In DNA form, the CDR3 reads TGCGCCAGCAGCTTGGGAAGGGGGACTCCCGACAATGAGCAGTTCTTC. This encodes CASSLGRGTPDNEQFF.

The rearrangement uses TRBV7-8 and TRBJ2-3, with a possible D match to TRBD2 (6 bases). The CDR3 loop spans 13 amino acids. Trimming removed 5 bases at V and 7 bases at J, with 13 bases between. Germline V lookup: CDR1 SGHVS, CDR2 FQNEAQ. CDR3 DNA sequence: TGTGCCAGCAGCGAAACTAGCCTGAATACGCAGTATTTT. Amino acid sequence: CASSETSLNTQYF.

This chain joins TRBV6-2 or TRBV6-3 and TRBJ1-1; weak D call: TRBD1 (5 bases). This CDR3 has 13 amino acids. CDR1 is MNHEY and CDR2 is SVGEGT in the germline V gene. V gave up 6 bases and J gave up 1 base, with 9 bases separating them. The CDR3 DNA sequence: TGTGCCAGCAGCAAAACAGGGAACACTGAAGCTTTCTTT. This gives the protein CASSKTGNTEAFF.

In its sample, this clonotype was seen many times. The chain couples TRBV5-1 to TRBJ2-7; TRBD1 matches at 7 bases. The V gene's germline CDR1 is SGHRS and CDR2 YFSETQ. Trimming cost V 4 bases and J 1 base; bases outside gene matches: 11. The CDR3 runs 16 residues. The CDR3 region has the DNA TGCGCCAGCAGCGGACGGGACAGACAGACATCCTACGAGCAGTACTTC. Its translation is CASSGRDRQTSYEQYF.

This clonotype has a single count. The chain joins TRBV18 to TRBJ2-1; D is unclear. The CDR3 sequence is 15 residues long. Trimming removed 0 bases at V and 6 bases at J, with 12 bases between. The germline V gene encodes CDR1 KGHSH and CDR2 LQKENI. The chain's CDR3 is CASSPPGYSPNEQFF. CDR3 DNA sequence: TGTGCCAGCTCACCACCGGGTTACAGCCCCAATGAGCAGTTCTTC. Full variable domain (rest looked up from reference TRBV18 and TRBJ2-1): NAGVMQNPRHLVRRRGQEARLRCSPMKGHSHVYWYRQLPEEGLKFMVYLQKENIIDESGMPKERFSAEFPKEGPSILRIQQVVRGDSAAYFCASSPPGYSPNEQFFGPGTRLTVL.

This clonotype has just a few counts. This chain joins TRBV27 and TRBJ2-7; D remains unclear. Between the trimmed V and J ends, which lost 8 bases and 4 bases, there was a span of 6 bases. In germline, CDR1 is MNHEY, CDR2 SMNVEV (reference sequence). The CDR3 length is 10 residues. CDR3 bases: TGTGCCAGCGGCAAATACGAGCAGTACTTC. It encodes CASGKYEQYF.